The TCR beta chain under discussion was sequenced for a study of blood T cells in healthy people across ages. It was with a sample-barcoded 5' primer and a J-beta primer mix that a second PCR of roughly 7 to 12 cycles was run. Each CDR3 protein gets one entry after TCRdb re-called the 5' RACE reads with MiXCR. The table shows just under 900,000 distinct CDR3 sequences, with 25% to 30% occurring only once. Germline V gene lookup returns CDR1 LNHNV and CDR2 YYDKDF (reference sequence). The CDR3 contains 15 residues. Isolation recovered at least 7 million PBMCs from every sample. J is TRBJ2-1 and V is TRBV15; 9 positions match TRBD2. The tail of the sequence fits TRBJ2-7 better, so the J call may be wrong. The TCR sequence derives from a woman of 80 years or more in good health. The sample taken for sequencing was blood. CDR3 coding DNA: TGTGCCACCAGCAGAGAAGCGGGGGGCAACAATGAGCAGTACTTC. It encodes CATSREAGGNNEQYF.